The present T cell receptor (beta chain) was sequenced within a study of T-cell reconstitution after alpha-beta-depleted transplantation in children. General study results and limits: For some patients, TCRbeta diversity was high at day 60 because of recipient T cells and thymic progenitors that survived.

This clonotype came up a few times. The target antigen is unknown. V dropped 0 bases and J dropped 8 bases, with 16 bases sitting between them. CDR1 is SGHTA, CDR2 FQGNSA, per germline. The CDR3 consists of 15 residues. A library of TCRbeta sequences, prepared with unique molecular identifiers, was generated. Via MiXCR, TCRdb re-called the PCR reads, giving one row per CDR3 protein. The sample has 500,000 to 750,000 distinct CDR3 sequences; over 20% are singletons. This TCR was recovered from a boy under three years old with Wiskott-Aldrich syndrome, due to receive a stem cell transplant. The sequenced sample was PBMCs, obtained before TCRalphabeta/CD19-depleted stem cell transplant. This chain uses TRBV7-2 with TRBJ1-2; no reliable D call. The CDR3 DNA sequence: TGTGCCAGCAGCTTAGCGGAAAGGGTCGGTCGCGGCTACACCTTC. The encoded protein is CASSLAERVGRGYTF.